These 22 T cell receptor beta chains came from one sample sequenced in a study of naive and memory T cell subsets. A UMI-containing oligonucleotide was joined by 3' ligation to the TCR cDNA template. Four PCR rounds used nested alpha and beta constant region primers plus the SP2 primer. TCRdb reanalysed the 5' RACE reads using MiXCR and keeps one entry per CDR3 protein. The table records about 62,000 distinct CDR3 sequences, around 8% of them present only once. The source of these receptors is a female donor in good health.

The rearrangement joins TRBV6-6 to TRBJ1-3; D is undetermined. This CDR3 has 14 residues. Trimming took 7 bases from V and 0 from J, leaving 10 bases between them. CDR1 and CDR2 from the germline V gene are MNHNY and SVGAGI (reference sequence). DNA of the CDR3: TGTGCCAGCATTTTTCGGGACTCTGGAAACACCATATATTTT. Amino acids: CASIFRDSGNTIYF.

This chain links TRBV30 with TRBJ2-2; D is possibly TRBD1 or TRBD2 (6 bases each). Trimming cost V 0 bases and J 6 bases, with 14 bases left between them. This CDR3 contains 15 residues. Germline V gene data show CDR1 as GTSNPN and CDR2 as SVGIG (reference sequence). The CDR3 spells CAWSVTGATAGELFF. Here the CDR3 DNA reads TGTGCCTGGAGTGTAACGGGGGCTACGGCCGGGGAGCTGTTTTTT.

J is TRBJ1-2 and V is TRBV29-1; D call uncertain. Germline CDR1 SQVTM, CDR2 ANQGSEA. V lost 5 bases and J lost 4, with 17 bases in between. This CDR3 comprises 14 residues. The CDR3 DNA reads as TGCAGCGTTCAAAATCCCTCCGTAGGCTATGGCTACACCTTC. Its protein is CSVQNPSVGYGYTF.

This clonotype has a handful of counts. This rearrangement joins TRBV9 to TRBJ1-3; D remains unclear. The germline V and J ends were trimmed by 4 bases and 4 bases, with 6 bases remaining between them. The CDR3 length is 12 residues. Germline assignment: CDR1 SGDLS and CDR2 YYNGEE. This chain's CDR3 is CASSPAGNTIYF. The CDR3 DNA reads TGTGCCAGCAGCCCGGCGGGAAACACCATATATTTT.

This clonotype came up many times. The CDR3 loop is CASSLTQNRYNEQFF. The DNA for the CDR3 is TGCGCCAGCAGCTTGACACAAAACAGGTACAATGAGCAGTTCTTC. V and J are TRBV5-1 and TRBJ2-1; possible D gene TRBD1, 5 bases. Looked up from germline, CDR1 is SGHRS and CDR2 is YFSETQ. V was shortened by 1 base and J by 4 bases, with 12 bases between the two germline ends. This CDR3 is 15 amino acids long. Full variable domain (remainder filled in from reference TRBV5-1 and TRBJ2-1): KAGVTQTPRYLIKTRGQQVTLSCSPISGHRSVSWYQQTPGQGLQFLFEYFSETQRNKGNFPGRFSGRQFSNSRSEMNVSTLELGDSALYLCASSLTQNRYNEQFFGPGTRLTVL.

The chain has TRBV12-3 or TRBV12-4 and TRBJ2-3; D gene ambiguous. Deletions cut 5 bases from V and 4 bases from J, with 16 bases between. The CDR3 runs 15 residues. The CDR3 DNA follows: TGTGCCAGCAGTCCGCTCCTACAAGGTCCAGATACGCAGTATTTT. This gives the protein CASSPLLQGPDTQYF.

Only a few counts were recorded for this clonotype. The chain combines TRBV6-5 with TRBJ2-3; the match to TRBD2 covers 15 bases. V lost 0 bases, J lost 6 bases, and 10 bases stayed unmatched. CDR1 and CDR2 from the germline V gene are MNHEY and SVGAGI. This CDR3 comprises 19 residues. CDR3 sequence (DNA): TGTGCCAGCAGTTACTCCGGACTAGCGGGAGGGCCATCTCTGGATACGCAGTATTTT. This sequence encodes CASSYSGLAGGPSLDTQYF.

The chain recombines TRBV18 with TRBJ1-4; a possible D gene is TRBD1 (6 bases). V was shortened by 0 bases and J by 8 bases, with 13 bases between the two germline ends. This CDR3 is 15 amino acids long. Germline CDR1 reads KGHSH; CDR2 reads LQKENI. CDR3 nucleotide sequence: TGTGCCAGCTCACCACCCGGGACCCAGGGGGAAAAACTGTTTTTT. This sequence encodes CASSPPGTQGEKLFF.

V is TRBV6-5 and J is TRBJ2-7, with 9 bases that match TRBD2. The CDR3 has 13 amino acids. Germline values: CDR1 MNHEY, CDR2 SVGAGI. The V gene end was trimmed by 8 bases and the J gene end by 3 bases; junction bases not matched to a gene: 5. The CDR3 is CASATSGYYEQYF. CDR3 DNA sequence: TGTGCCAGCGCGACTAGCGGATACTACGAGCAGTACTTC.

In this sample, this clonotype turned up a few times. The chain combines TRBV29-1 with TRBJ2-5, with TRBD1 matching over 7 bases. From germline, CDR1 is SQVTM and CDR2 ANQGSEA. The V segment lost 6 bases and the J segment 0 bases; nucleotides outside the gene matches: 7. This CDR3 has 14 amino acids. CDR3 coding DNA: TGCAGCGTCGAGACAGGGTCATACCAAGAGACCCAGTACTTC. Its protein is CSVETGSYQETQYF. The full variable domain, rest sourced from reference TRBV29-1 and TRBJ2-5, is SAVISQKPSRDICQRGTSLTIQCQVDSQVTMMFWYRQQPGQSLTLIATANQGSEATYESGFVIDKFPISRPNLTFSTLTVSNMSPEDSSIYLCSVETGSYQETQYFGPGTRLLVL.

This clonotype was detected only a few times. CDR3 in amino acids: CASSLGGRSNQPQHF. The CDR3 nucleotides are TGTGCCAGCAGCTTAGGGGGAAGGAGCAATCAGCCCCAGCATTTT. The V call is TRBV7-2, the J call TRBJ1-5; D is unclear. Germline CDR1 is SGHTA and CDR2 is FQGNSA. CDR3 length: 15 amino acids. Trimming cost V 1 base and J 1 base, with 8 bases left between them.

This clonotype was seen many times. V is TRBV30 and J is TRBJ1-2; TRBD1 might be the D (6 bases). The CDR3 spans 12 residues. Trimming stripped 2 bases from V and 8 bases from J, with 12 bases between. Germline V CDR1 and CDR2: GTSNPN, SVGIG (reference sequence). CDR3 nucleotides: TGTGCCTGGAGTTTCAGGGGCAGAGGCTACACCTTC. The encoded protein is CAWSFRGRGYTF.

This clonotype turned up a few times. The rearrangement uses TRBV20-1 and TRBJ2-5, with D unresolved. Looked up from germline, CDR1 is DFQATT and CDR2 is SNEGSKA (reference sequence). The CDR3 sequence is 13 residues long. V gave up 0 bases and J gave up 2 bases, with 7 bases separating them. CDR3 DNA sequence: TGCAGTGCTAGAGATGTCAATCAAGAGACCCAGTACTTC. Amino acid sequence: CSARDVNQETQYF.

As to this clonotype: A single base separates this from a much larger clone, so it may be a read error. CDR3 DNA: TGCAGCGCCGCCAGGGTACAGGGGAACGCAGGGACCCAGTACTTC. Protein sequence: CSAARVQGNAGTQYF. This chain joins TRBV29-1 and TRBJ2-5; 7 nucleotides align to TRBD1. CDR3 length: 15 amino acids. Looked up from germline, CDR1 is SQVTM and CDR2 is ANQGSEA. Losses at the gene ends were 7 bases for V and 7 bases for J; bases not matched to a gene: 18. Looking up the rest from reference TRBV29-1 and TRBJ2-5 gives the full variable domain: SAVISQKPSRDICQRGTSLTIQCQVDSQVTMMFWYRQQPGQSLTLIATANQGSEATYESGFVIDKFPISRPNLTFSTLTVSNMSPEDSSIYLCSAARVQGNAGTQYFGPGTRLLVL.

This clonotype was observed a handful of times. CDR3 loop: CASASGYTEAFF. CDR3 nucleotide sequence: TGTGCCAGCGCCTCGGGGTACACTGAAGCTTTCTTT. The chain links TRBV6-2 or TRBV6-3 to TRBJ1-1; unclear D gene. Germline loops: CDR1 MNHEY, CDR2 SVGEGT. The CDR3 runs to 12 residues. Trimming took off 8 bases at V and 3 bases at J, with 10 bases between the two ends.

There are a few counts of this clonotype. The chain is built from TRBV10-2 and TRBJ2-1; maybe TRBD2 (5 bases). V was clipped by 8 bases and J by 7 bases, with 18 bases between them. In germline, CDR1 is WSHSY, CDR2 SAAADI. The CDR3 contains 14 residues. CDR3: CASGTLGSVNEQFF. In DNA form, the CDR3 reads TGCGCCAGCGGAACGCTGGGGAGTGTTAATGAGCAGTTCTTC.

The chain joins TRBV2 to TRBJ1-2; D possibly corresponds to TRBD1 (5 bases). The V gene lost 4 bases and the J gene lost 10 bases, with 16 bases spanning the gap. Germline CDR1 SNHLY, CDR2 FYNNEI. The CDR3 totals 13 residues. The CDR3 loop is CASSVLGVDVYTF. CDR3 nucleotides: TGTGCCAGCAGTGTACTAGGGGTAGATGTCTACACCTTC.

The chain links TRBV3-1 to TRBJ2-1; 9 bases line up with TRBD1. Germline V gene lookup returns CDR1 LGHDT and CDR2 YNNKEL (reference sequence). V was clipped by 5 bases and J by 0 bases; unmatched bases: 17. The CDR3 covers 20 residues. CDR3 sequence reads: CASSTSGTGKYYYSYNEQFF. CDR3 DNA sequence: TGTGCCAGCAGCACCTCCGGGACAGGGAAGTATTACTACTCCTACAATGAGCAGTTCTTC.

In this sample, this clonotype turned up a few times. The chain carries TRBV18 and TRBJ2-5; no reliable D call. Trimming stripped 2 bases from V and 1 base from J, with 11 bases between. The CDR3 extends over 15 amino acids. In germline, CDR1 is KGHSH, CDR2 LQKENI. CDR3 sequence reads: CASSPERPGQETQYF. CDR3 bases: TGTGCCAGCTCACCAGAACGGCCTGGCCAAGAGACCCAGTACTTC.

This clonotype was counted many times. The gene calls are TRBV7-2 and TRBJ1-3; no definite D call. V lost 5 bases to trimming and J lost 2 bases, with 1 base between them. CDR3 length: 11 residues. The germline V gene has CDR1 SGHTA and CDR2 FQGNSA. The CDR3 spells CASSAGNTIYF. The CDR3 region has the DNA TGTGCCAGCAGCGCTGGAAACACCATATATTTT.

The V and J genes are TRBV12-3 or TRBV12-4 and TRBJ2-2, with TRBD1 matching 9 bases. The junction had 9 bases not matched to a gene; V was cut back by 3 bases and J by 7 bases. This CDR3 comprises 16 residues. CDR3 coding DNA: TGTGCCAGCAGTTTCCCACAGGGGGCAAAGGGCGGGGAGCTGTTTTTT. Its translation is CASSFPQGAKGGELFF.

Only a few counts were recorded for this clonotype. The V gene is TRBV15, the J gene TRBJ2-2, with TRBD2 as a possible D gene (5 bases). Germline-derived CDR1 and CDR2 are LNHNV and YYDKDF (reference sequence). V was cut by 1 base and J by 6 bases, with 15 bases left in between. The CDR3 totals 16 residues. CDR3 amino acids: CATSRVGLLRAGELFF. DNA of the CDR3: TGTGCCACCAGCAGAGTTGGGTTACTGAGGGCCGGGGAGCTGTTTTTT.